These 9 T cell receptor beta chains came from one sample sequenced in a study of CD8 T cells in ankylosing spondylitis. General study points: What appeared characteristic of ankylosing spondylitis blood was a TCR beta motif of eight or nine highly homologous variants.

The antigens for these receptors are not known. TCRdb ran MiXCR on the 5' RACE reads and lists one entry per CDR3 protein. Of under 450,000 distinct CDR3 sequences listed, more than 15% are singletons. Sequencing was performed on blood, either unsorted or a sorted T cell fraction (not recorded which). The receptors shown here come from a male donor with ankylosing spondylitis.

This clonotype was recorded a few times. The chain carries TRBV15 and TRBJ1-6; D not resolved. This CDR3 comprises 17 residues. The V end was cut by 0 bases, the J end by 0 bases, with 9 bases between. Germline assignment: CDR1 LNHNV and CDR2 YYDKDF (reference sequence). As DNA, the CDR3 is TGTGCCACCAGCAGAGATTTGGGGAGCTCCTATAATTCACCCCTCCACTTT. Its translation is CATSRDLGSSYNSPLHF. Full variable domain (remainder filled in from reference TRBV15 and TRBJ1-6): DAMVIQNPRYQVTQFGKPVTLSCSQTLNHNVMYWYQQKSSQAPKLLFHYYDKDFNNEADTPDNFQSRRPNTSFCFLDIRSPGLGDTAMYLCATSRDLGSSYNSPLHFGNGTRLTVT.

The rearrangement joins TRBV10-2 to TRBJ2-7; TRBD1 agrees at 7 bases. Germline V gene lookup returns CDR1 WSHSY and CDR2 SAAADI. The V gene end was trimmed by 2 bases and the J gene end by 0 bases; junction bases not matched to a gene: 7. This CDR3 comprises 16 residues. CDR3 region: CASSERNRGSSYEQYF. CDR3 in DNA: TGCGCCAGCAGTGAGAGGAACAGGGGAAGCTCCTACGAGCAGTACTTC.

There are many counts of this clonotype. In nucleotides, the CDR3 is TGTGCCAGCAGTGTTTCCCAGGGGGGCAATCAGCCCCAGCATTTT. It codes for CASSVSQGGNQPQHF. The chain uses TRBV12-3 or TRBV12-4 and TRBJ1-5, with 7 bases lining up with TRBD1. The CDR3 is 15 amino acids. Trimming cost V 5 bases and J 2 bases; bases outside gene matches: 6.

The CDR3 here is CASEPTTGQSNEQFF. Here the CDR3 DNA reads TGTGCCAGCGAACCGACGACGGGACAGTCCAATGAGCAGTTCTTC. The chain has TRBV2 and TRBJ2-1; 7 positions match TRBD1. Germline V CDR1 and CDR2: SNHLY, FYNNEI. This CDR3 has 15 amino acids. V was pared by 8 bases and J by 6 bases, with 13 bases of the junction left unmatched.

V gene TRBV6-1 combines with J gene TRBJ1-3; TRBD1 might be the D (6 bases). The V gene's germline CDR1 is MNHNS and CDR2 SASEGT. There are 14 residues in the CDR3. The V end lost 6 bases, the J end lost 3 bases, and 12 bases lay between the germline ends. The CDR3 sequence is CASSRTGYGNTIYF. The CDR3 DNA sequence: TGTGCCAGCAGCCGAACAGGGTATGGAAACACCATATATTTT.

This clonotype was seen at least ten times. The rearrangement uses TRBV20-1 and TRBJ1-1; D might be TRBD1 (6 bases). CDR1 is DFQATT and CDR2 is SNEGSKA in the germline V gene (reference sequence). CDR3 size: 16 residues. Trimming removed 1 base at V and 0 bases at J, with 15 bases between. CDR3 nucleotide sequence: TGCAGTGCTAGAGTGGGGATGACAGGCATGAACACTGAAGCTTTCTTT. Translation gives CSARVGMTGMNTEAFF.

This clonotype was seen more than once but under ten times. This chain uses TRBV12-3 or TRBV12-4 with TRBJ1-1; possible D gene TRBD1, 5 bases. V lost 7 bases and J lost 3, with 12 bases in between. The CDR3 spans 13 residues. DNA for the CDR3: TGTGCCAGCAATCTGGGGGAGTACACTGAAGCTTTCTTT. This codes for CASNLGEYTEAFF.

Only one count was recorded for this clonotype. This chain connects TRBV2 to TRBJ1-2; the match to TRBD1 covers 7 bases. The CDR3 totals 14 residues. The ends lost 5 bases at V and 2 bases at J; junction bases unmatched: 5. Germline CDR1 and CDR2: SNHLY and FYNNEI. The CDR3 DNA sequence: TGTGCCAGCAGTCCGGACAGGCGGAACTATGGCTACACCTTC. This translates into CASSPDRRNYGYTF.

The chain recombines TRBV5-1 with TRBJ1-1, with 8 bases aligning to TRBD1. This CDR3 is 15 amino acids long. Germline V gene lookup returns CDR1 SGHRS and CDR2 YFSETQ. With V trimmed by 1 base and J by 4 bases, 6 bases remained unmatched. CDR3 residues: CASSLSGGGGTEAFF. The CDR3, as DNA: TGCGCCAGCAGCTTGTCAGGGGGCGGGGGCACTGAAGCTTTCTTT.